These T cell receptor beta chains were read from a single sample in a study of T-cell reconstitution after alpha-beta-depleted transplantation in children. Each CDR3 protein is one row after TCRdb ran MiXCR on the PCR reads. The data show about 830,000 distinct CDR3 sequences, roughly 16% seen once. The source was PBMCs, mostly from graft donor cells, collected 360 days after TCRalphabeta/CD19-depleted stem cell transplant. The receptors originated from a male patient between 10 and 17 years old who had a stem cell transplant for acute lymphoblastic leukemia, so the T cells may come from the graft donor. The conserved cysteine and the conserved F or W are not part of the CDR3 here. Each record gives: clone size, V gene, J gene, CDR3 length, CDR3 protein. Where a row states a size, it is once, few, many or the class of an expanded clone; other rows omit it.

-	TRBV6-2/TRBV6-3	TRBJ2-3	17	ASSSNPGLAEMGTDTQY
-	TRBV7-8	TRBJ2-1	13	ASSLKGREGLSTS
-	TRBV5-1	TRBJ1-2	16	ASSLEWFRAVSFYGYT
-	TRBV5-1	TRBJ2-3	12	ASSSTGAPDTQY
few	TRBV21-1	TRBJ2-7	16	ASSKVRVAARGLIEQY
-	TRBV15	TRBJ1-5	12	ATSRGFLHQPQH
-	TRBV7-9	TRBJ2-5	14	ASSLAQLGNQETQY
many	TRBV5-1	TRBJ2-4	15	ASSLARPLGAKNIQY
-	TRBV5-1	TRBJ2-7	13	ASSTRFLSSYEQY
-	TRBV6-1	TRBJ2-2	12	ASSALVGTGELF
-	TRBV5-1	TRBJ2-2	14	ASSRTGTSGPGELF
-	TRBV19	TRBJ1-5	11	ASSIVAGQPQH
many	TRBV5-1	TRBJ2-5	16	ASSPRIRRSQYQETQY
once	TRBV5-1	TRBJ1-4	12	ASSQTTTGGGLF
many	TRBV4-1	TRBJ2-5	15	ASSQDLTSGIDETQY
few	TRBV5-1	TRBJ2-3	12	ASWTGLRWSTQY
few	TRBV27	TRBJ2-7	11	ATRDGQHYEQY
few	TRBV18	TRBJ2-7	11	ASSPGLAGDTY
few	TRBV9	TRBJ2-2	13	ASSASGTRTGELF
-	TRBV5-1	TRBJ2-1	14	ASSLVVYSSYNEQF
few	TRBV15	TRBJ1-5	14	ATSRDQSYSNQPQH
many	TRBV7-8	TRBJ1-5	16	ASSLESRQGARGQPQH
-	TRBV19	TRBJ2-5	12	ASSKTGIVETQY